This TCR beta chain was sequenced for a study of cytomegalovirus exposure and HLA in healthy donors. This CDR3 contains 15 residues. CDR1 is MRHNA and CDR2 is SNTAGT in the germline V gene. V shed 4 bases and J 9 bases; nucleotides not matched to a gene: 9. Amplification used 60 Vbeta primers and 13 Jbeta primers. Clones were sequenced by immunoSEQ multiplex PCR, and TCRdb holds only the in-frame ones, with some missing. The data contain 95,000 to 150,000 clones, 80% of them singletons. Source material: PBMCs. This receptor was taken from a female donor in good health and CMV-seronegative. V usage is TRBV6-4 and J usage is TRBJ1-6; 7 bases are shared with TRBD1. The CDR3 coding sequence is TGTGCCAGCAGTGGGGGGGACAGCCACGGTTCACCCCTCCACTTT. Amino acid sequence: CASSGGDSHGSPLHF.